This T cell receptor (beta chain) came from a study of blood T cells in healthy people across ages (dated by TCRdb to about 2015). Background on the whole study: Template switching captured roughly one uniquely barcoded TCR beta cDNA molecule per two T cells in model experiments. Age-related changes in TCR beta repertoire diversity were measured in the study by deep sequencing normalized with unique cDNA molecular identifiers. Four age groups were formed from the donors: young (average approximately 15 years), middle-aged (around 37), aged (around 68) and long-lived (approximately 80). To avoid experimental bias, donors of different ages were distributed randomly across sequencing lanes. Using the same blood draw, the study looked at two additional independent replicas of 1 million unique cDNA reads for two donors, one aged 18 to 30 and the other aged 80 or older. Beyond this particular receptor, the publication reports: Compared with the aged group, the long-lived group had more naive CD4+ T cells, fewer expanded clones and increased TCR diversity, a pattern suggesting age selection. As age increased, observed TCR beta diversity per million T cells dropped in a roughly linear way, and a significant reduction was already evident by age 40. Conclusive comparison of naive and antigen-experienced compartments was prevented by the profiling of bulk unsorted PBMCs. Estimates of total diversity based on one million sequenced T cells were considered lower bounds and underestimates. The CMV infection status of donors was not known, potentially confounding age-related changes in expanded clonotypes. The percentage of naive T cells measured by flow cytometry correlated strongly with observed TCR beta diversity.

A note on this clonotype: This receptor's antigen is unknown. Base qualities are not recorded, but no much larger clone differs from it by a single base.

CDR1 KGHDR and CDR2 SFDVKD were looked up in the germline V gene. Its CDR3 holds 18 amino acids, cysteine through phenylalanine. The entry retains the CDR3 DNA only, 54 bases that are in frame from base 1. Trimming at the junction amounts to 4 bases on V and 0 bases on J, and the germline ends lie 19 bases apart. The 39 donors, aged about 6 to 95 years, were systemically healthy Caucasian individuals from Russia. Each donor gave 9.5 to 10 milliliters of peripheral blood, drawn into EDTA-treated Vacutainer tubes. PBMCs were isolated by Ficoll-Paque density-gradient centrifugation, with at least 6.5 million obtained per sample. Trizol reagent was used to extract total RNA from the PBMCs, yielding at least 5.5 micrograms per sample. For every donor, an aliquot of PBMCs went through flow cytometry to measure the percentages of naive CD45RAhigh/CD27high T cells. The method was 5' RACE. TCRdb shows the sequencer as Illumina HiSeq 2500. A second PCR of roughly 7 to 11 cycles was performed with a sample-barcoded 5' primer and a J-beta primer mix. A template-switch 5' adaptor carrying 12 random nucleotides introduced a unique molecular identifier onto each TCR beta cDNA molecule. Each sample yielded at least 2.5 million CDR3-containing paired-end reads. First-strand cDNA synthesis was performed from all RNA using the Mint cDNA synthesis kit, with priming by a TRBC-specific oligonucleotide. All cDNA was treated with uracil-DNA glycosylase and then went through a first 18-cycle PCR with the universal primers M1SS and BC2_uni_R. Per the authors' processing: For normalization, 1 million high-quality reads were randomly selected from each sample, with every read carrying a distinct molecular identifier. Reads with shared molecular identifiers were discarded instead of being binned into consensus sequences. MiTCR, run with a Q25 quality threshold and the strictest error-elimination algorithm, handled CDR3 identification, clonotype clustering and error correction. A nonparametric unseen species model using Euler transformation provided a lower-bound estimate of total TCR beta diversity. TCRdb took the public reads, trimmed them with fastp at Q25, ran MiXCR for clone calling and kept in-frame beta chains. Records with the same CDR3 protein are collapsed into one entry carrying the most frequent genes and DNA. V and J calls and clone size were set by TCRdb, not the authors. The sample includes roughly 800,000 distinct CDR3 sequences, with about 55% observed a single time. The ten largest clones take up about 42% of the sample.

The sequence was obtained from an elderly man in good health. Sample: blood. The chain is made from TRBV24-1 and TRBJ2-3, with a tentative D call of TRBD1 or TRBD2, each matching 5 bases. CDR3 protein: CATSDRGTPGTSTDTQYF. The nucleotide sequence is given as TGTGCCACCAGTGACCGAGGGACGCCAGGCACTAGCACAGATACGCAGTATTTT.